The next 32 T cell receptor beta chains were all read from a single sample in a study of shared T cell receptors in the human thymus. Libraries were prepared by immunoSEQ multiplex PCR; TCRdb keeps only in-frame clonotypes and omits some of them. Here the sample spans hundreds of thousands of clones, approximately 88% being singletons. This sample also belongs to another study, concerning human thymus T cells.

Sequencing was done on a sample of thymocytes. These receptors all come from a boy in the first two years of life with a congenital heart defect.

This chain uses TRBV6-5 with TRBJ1-2, with 8 bases fitting TRBD1. In germline, CDR1 is MNHEY, CDR2 SVGAGI. Unmatched junction bases numbered 12, after V lost 2 bases and J lost 7 bases. There are 16 residues in the CDR3. The chain's CDR3 is CASSYHKWTGTIGYTF. The CDR3 DNA is TGTGCCAGCAGTTACCACAAGTGGACAGGGACTATTGGCTACACCTTC.

With regard to this clone: Distinct nucleotide sequences in the sample also encode this CDR3. The V and J genes are TRBV7-9 and TRBJ2-7, with TRBD1 matching over 7 bases. V dropped 4 bases and J dropped 1; count of bases not matched to a gene: 1. This CDR3 region has 13 residues. From germline, CDR1 is SEHNR and CDR2 FQNEAQ (reference sequence). The DNA for the CDR3 is TGTGCCAGCAGCTCACAGGGGTCCTACGAGCAGTACTTC. As protein: CASSSQGSYEQYF.

V and J are TRBV5-1 and TRBJ2-7; TRBD2 matches 8 bases. Trimming cost V 0 bases and J 2 bases; bases outside gene matches: 7. CDR3 length: 16 amino acids. The germline CDR1 and CDR2 sequences are SGHRS and YFSETQ. The CDR3 loop reads CASSLGVAGGTYEQYF. The CDR3 DNA reads TGCGCCAGCAGCTTGGGGGTCGCGGGGGGAACCTACGAGCAGTACTTC.

The chain employs TRBV6-1 and TRBJ2-1, with D perhaps matching TRBD2 (6 bases). CDR3 length: 13 amino acids. V was shortened by 5 bases and J by 6 bases, with 11 bases between the two germline ends. Germline CDR1 MNHNS, CDR2 SASEGT. This CDR3 reads CASSLPSANEQFF. For the CDR3, the DNA is TGTGCCAGCAGTCTCCCTAGCGCCAATGAGCAGTTCTTC.

The genes are TRBV6-1 and TRBJ2-7; TRBD2 matches at 11 bases. This CDR3 contains 16 residues. Germline assignment: CDR1 MNHNS and CDR2 SASEGT. The junction had 5 bases not matched to a gene; V was cut back by 2 bases and J by 2 bases. In DNA, the CDR3 is TGTGCCAGCAGTGAACTTAGCGGGAGGGGCCCCTACGAGCAGTACTTC. Translation: CASSELSGRGPYEQYF.

The chain joins TRBV5-6 to TRBJ1-2, with a weak D call TRBD1 (5 bases). The CDR3 spans 14 residues. CDR1 is SGHDT, CDR2 YYEEEE, per germline. The ends were cut back, 6 bases at V and 3 bases at J, with 15 bases in the middle. The CDR3 DNA reads as TGTGCCAGCACCCTAGGAGGGGTTTACTATGGCTACACCTTC. Translated, it gives CASTLGGVYYGYTF.

The chain couples TRBV14 to TRBJ2-3; TRBD1 aligns across 7 bases. CDR1 is SGHDN and CDR2 is FVKESK in the germline V gene. The ends lost 1 base at V and 2 bases at J; junction bases unmatched: 18. This CDR3 region has 20 residues. CDR3: CASSQGVKGGQSPLTDTQYF. The DNA of the CDR3 is TGTGCCAGCAGCCAAGGGGTAAAAGGGGGACAGTCACCTCTCACAGATACGCAGTATTTT.

V usage is TRBV11-2 and J usage is TRBJ2-6; no clear D. The CDR3 is 15 residues long. Germline V gene sequence: CDR1 SGHAT, CDR2 FQNNGV. V lost 3 bases, J lost 4 bases, and 10 bases lay in between. CDR3 in amino acids: CASSFRRGGANVLTF. CDR3 bases: TGTGCCAGCAGCTTTCGTCGAGGCGGGGCCAACGTCCTGACTTTC.

The genes are TRBV4-1 and TRBJ2-1; TRBD1 matches at 8 bases. Germline CDR1 is MGHRA and CDR2 is YSYEKL. Trimming removed 0 bases from V and 0 bases from J; junction bases left unmatched: 10. The CDR3 has 19 amino acids. CDR3 amino acids: CASSQEISAGGLSYNEQFF. The CDR3 nucleotides are TGCGCCAGCAGCCAAGAGATTTCAGCAGGGGGCCTCTCCTACAATGAGCAGTTCTTC.

V is TRBV19 and J is TRBJ2-3; D might be TRBD1 (6 bases). V lost 7 bases, J lost 2 bases, and 13 bases lay in between. Per the germline V gene, CDR1 is LNHDA and CDR2 is SQIVND (reference sequence). The CDR3 is 14 residues long. The CDR3 loop reads CASTKDRTTDTQYF. CDR3 DNA: TGTGCCAGTACTAAGGACAGAACCACAGATACGCAGTATTTT. The full variable domain, its missing parts supplied by reference TRBV19 and TRBJ2-3, is DGGITQSPKYLFRKEGQNVTLSCEQNLNHDAMYWYRQDPGQGLRLIYYSQIVNDFQKGDIAEGYSVSREKKESFPLTVTSAQKNPTAFYLCASTKDRTTDTQYFGPGTRLTVL.

The V call is TRBV4-3, the J call TRBJ2-1; perhaps TRBD2 as D (6 bases). V was shortened by 4 bases and J by 5 bases, with 18 bases between the two germline ends. The V gene's germline CDR1 is LGHNA and CDR2 YSLEER. This CDR3 contains 16 residues. CDR3 in amino acids: CASSPRGGGAHNEQFF. CDR3 nucleotides: TGCGCCAGCAGCCCTCGCGGTGGCGGGGCCCACAATGAGCAGTTCTTC.

The chain uses TRBV10-3 and TRBJ2-7, with D possibly TRBD2 on 5 matching bases. Trimming shortened V by 8 bases and J by 2 bases, and 13 bases separated the two germline ends. Germline V gene data show CDR1 as ENHRY and CDR2 as SYGVKD. The CDR3 is 13 residues long. Written as DNA, the CDR3 is TGTGCCATCGGGTCGGGAAAAACCTACGAGCAGTACTTC. This translates into CAIGSGKTYEQYF.

This clone has a single count. The gene calls are TRBV28 and TRBJ2-3; 8 nucleotides line up with TRBD1. V lost 4 bases, J lost 0 bases, and 6 bases stayed unmatched. Germline V gene lookup returns CDR1 MDHEN and CDR2 SYDVKM. CDR3 length: 16 residues. CDR3: CASSSPDRDSTDTQYF. CDR3 DNA: TGTGCCAGCAGTTCACCGGACAGGGACAGCACAGATACGCAGTATTTT. Full variable domain (rest looked up from reference TRBV28 and TRBJ2-3): DVKVTQSSRYLVKRTGEKVFLECVQDMDHENMFWYRQDPGLGLRLIYFSYDVKMKEKGDIPEGYSVSREKKERFSLILESASTNQTSMYLCASSSPDRDSTDTQYFGPGTRLTVL.

This clone appeared once. The genes are TRBV6-6 and TRBJ1-2, with 8 bases fitting TRBD1. This CDR3 region has 13 residues. V trimming: 6 bases; J trimming: 7 bases; junction bases outside the gene matches: 7. The germline gives CDR1 MNHNY, CDR2 SVGAGI (reference sequence). The CDR3 nucleotides are TGTGCCAGCAGCCTGGACAGGGTGAGTGGCTACACCTTC. It specifies CASSLDRVSGYTF.

The chain recombines TRBV5-4 with TRBJ2-3, with 8 bases fitting TRBD2. There are 17 residues in the CDR3. Germline CDR1 is SGHNT and CDR2 is YYREEE (reference sequence). Unmatched junction bases numbered 15, after V lost 5 bases and J lost 4 bases. The CDR3 protein is CASRTGGPLGAADTQYF. The CDR3 nucleotides read TGTGCCAGCAGGACGGGAGGGCCTTTAGGTGCGGCAGATACGCAGTATTTT.

This sequence joins TRBV2 and TRBJ2-1, with D tentatively TRBD2 (6 bases). This CDR3 has 17 residues. Trimming removed 0 bases at V and 4 bases at J, with 16 bases between. Germline CDR1 is SNHLY and CDR2 is FYNNEI. The CDR3 region has the DNA TGTGCCAGCAGTGAAGCGCGCGGAGGGCGCGGTTACAATGAGCAGTTCTTC. Translating gives CASSEARGGRGYNEQFF.

This clone was detected only once. J is TRBJ1-2 and V is TRBV27; 9 nucleotides agree with TRBD1. Germline V gene lookup returns CDR1 MNHEY and CDR2 SMNVEV (reference sequence). The V gene end was trimmed by 5 bases and the J gene end by 7 bases; junction bases not matched to a gene: 14. This CDR3 spans 16 amino acids. In DNA, the CDR3 is TGTGCCAGCAGTCGACAACCGACAGGGGGGGTCGGTGGCTACACCTTC. Translating gives CASSRQPTGGVGGYTF.

The rearrangement joins TRBV4-1 to TRBJ2-7, with D maybe TRBD2 (6 bases). Germline V gives CDR1 MGHRA, CDR2 YSYEKL. With 0 bases removed from V and 2 bases from J, the gap between germline ends came to 20 bases. CDR3 length: 18 residues. CDR3 region: CASSQDPGLPGPTYEQYF. As DNA, the CDR3 is TGCGCCAGCAGCCAAGACCCCGGACTACCGGGACCCACCTACGAGCAGTACTTC.

This chain joins TRBV27 and TRBJ2-2; D is possibly TRBD1 (5 bases). The CDR3 runs to 15 residues. The germline V gene has CDR1 MNHEY and CDR2 SMNVEV (reference sequence). V gave up 3 bases and J gave up 7 bases, with 15 bases separating them. This CDR3 is CASSFSRVRGGELFF. The DNA of the CDR3 is TGTGCCAGCAGTTTTTCCAGGGTTAGGGGCGGGGAGCTGTTTTTT.

The chain carries TRBV28 and TRBJ2-7; 9 nucleotides line up with TRBD1. There are 12 residues in the CDR3. The junction had 3 bases not matched to a gene; V was cut back by 8 bases and J by 4 bases. Germline V CDR1 and CDR2: MDHEN, SYDVKM. CDR3 DNA sequence: TGTGCCAGCCGAGGGACAGGGTACGAGCAGTACTTC. It codes for CASRGTGYEQYF.

The chain carries TRBV27 and TRBJ2-7; 13 nucleotides line up with TRBD2. Germline loops: CDR1 MNHEY, CDR2 SMNVEV (reference sequence). This CDR3 is built from 17 residues. The V segment lost 5 bases and the J segment 1 base; nucleotides outside the gene matches: 8. The CDR3 DNA reads as TGTGCCAGCAGTGCCGGGACTAGCGGGACCAATTCCTACGAGCAGTACTTC. It encodes CASSAGTSGTNSYEQYF.

The chain joins TRBV9 to TRBJ2-5; D possibly corresponds to TRBD2 (7 bases). Per germline, CDR1 SGDLS and CDR2 YYNGEE. The CDR3 is made up of 15 amino acids. The V gene lost 3 bases and the J gene lost 5 bases, with 17 bases spanning the gap. The CDR3 sequence: CASSASGGPRETQYF. The DNA of the CDR3 is TGTGCCAGCAGCGCGTCCGGGGGGCCGCGGGAGACCCAGTACTTC.

The rearrangement uses TRBV29-1 and TRBJ2-5; 9 positions match TRBD1. The CDR3 consists of 16 residues. Germline V CDR1 and CDR2: SQVTM, ANQGSEA. The V gene end was trimmed by 6 bases and the J gene end by 5 bases; junction bases not matched to a gene: 16. The CDR3 reads CSVSDLGQGTVETQYF. The CDR3 region has the DNA TGCAGCGTAAGTGATCTGGGACAGGGTACCGTCGAGACCCAGTACTTC.

The chain uses TRBV5-5 and TRBJ1-3, with a tentative D call TRBD1 (6 bases). Germline CDR1 is SGHKS and CDR2 is YYEKEE (reference sequence). The length of the CDR3 is 15 residues. Trimming pared 6 bases from V and 2 bases from J, leaving 15 bases between. CDR3 residues: CASTLYRDAGNTIYF. CDR3 in DNA: TGTGCCAGCACCCTGTACAGGGATGCTGGAAACACCATATATTTT.

This chain joins TRBV11-3 and TRBJ2-2, with 7 bases fitting TRBD2. This CDR3 is built from 15 residues. Per the germline V gene, CDR1 is SGHNT and CDR2 is YENEEA. The junction had 6 bases not matched to a gene; V was cut back by 4 bases and J by 4 bases. CDR3 in amino acids: CASSSAGGGTGELFF. CDR3 coding DNA: TGTGCCAGCAGCTCCGCAGGCGGGGGCACCGGGGAGCTGTTTTTT.

The chain has TRBV21-1 and TRBJ1-4. TRBV21-1 is a pseudogene. The CDR3 is 14 amino acids. CDR3 in amino acids: CASSINSPYEKLFF. The CDR3 DNA follows: TGTGCCAGCAGCATTAACTCGCCGTATGAAAAACTGTTTTTT.

The chain recombines TRBV4-3 with TRBJ2-7; TRBD2 agrees at 11 bases. J was trimmed by 4 bases and V by 2 bases; bases with no gene match: 22. CDR1 and CDR2 (germline): LGHNA, YSLEER. The CDR3 consists of 21 residues. The CDR3 nucleotides are TGCGCCAGCAGCCAATTATGGGGCAGGGGGGGACTAGCGGCCCGGTCGTACGAGCAGTACTTC. As protein: CASSQLWGRGGLAARSYEQYF.

The chain uses TRBV30 and TRBJ1-4; 10 bases align to TRBD1. J gave up 8 bases and V 5 bases, and 5 bases lay outside the gene matches. This CDR3 is 13 amino acids long. The V gene's germline CDR1 is GTSNPN and CDR2 SVGIG (reference sequence). The DNA for the CDR3 is TGTGCCTGGGCGGGACAGGGGAGGGAAAAACTGTTTTTT. Translation: CAWAGQGREKLFF. The variable domain in full, completed from reference TRBV30 and TRBJ1-4, reads SQTIHQWPATLVQPVGSPLSLECTVEGTSNPNLYWYRQAAGRGLQLLFYSVGIGQISSEVPQNLSASRPQDRQFILSSKKLLLSDSGFYLCAWAGQGREKLFFGSGTQLSVL.

The rearrangement joins TRBV15 to TRBJ1-1; possibly TRBD1 for D (6 bases). The CDR3 loop spans 14 amino acids. CDR1 and CDR2 from the germline V gene are LNHNV and YYDKDF (reference sequence). Trimming cost V 3 bases and J 4 bases, with 12 bases left between them. The CDR3 sequence: CATSRVFRGTEAFF. Written as DNA, the CDR3 is TGTGCCACCAGCAGGGTTTTCAGGGGCACTGAAGCTTTCTTT. The full variable domain, its missing parts supplied by reference TRBV15 and TRBJ1-1, is DAMVIQNPRYQVTQFGKPVTLSCSQTLNHNVMYWYQQKSSQAPKLLFHYYDKDFNNEADTPDNFQSRRPNTSFCFLDIRSPGLGDTAMYLCATSRVFRGTEAFFGQGTRLTVV.

The chain is built from TRBV4-1 and TRBJ2-2, with D perhaps TRBD1 (6 bases). The length of the CDR3 is 16 residues. The germline gives CDR1 MGHRA, CDR2 YSYEKL. V was clipped by 4 bases and J by 6 bases, with 18 bases between them. CDR3 in amino acids: CASSPTQSGDPGELFF. Written as DNA, the CDR3 is TGCGCCAGCAGCCCGACCCAGTCAGGGGATCCCGGGGAGCTGTTTTTT.

As to this clone: One junction end disagrees with the germline gene, perhaps due to a read error. The chain uses TRBV7-9 and TRBJ2-7; 14 positions match TRBD2. The CDR3 spans 17 residues. Per the germline V gene, CDR1 is SEHNR and CDR2 is FQNEAQ (reference sequence). CDR3 nucleotide sequence: TGTGCCAGTAGCTCTTCTGGGGGGACTAGCGGGAGCGCCGAGCAGTACTTC. It codes for CASSSSGGTSGSAEQYF.

This rearrangement joins TRBV6-1 to TRBJ1-4; 7 nucleotides match TRBD1. The CDR3 spans 16 residues. V lost 3 bases and J lost 4; bases outside the gene matches: 8. CDR1 MNHNS and CDR2 SASEGT come from the germline V gene. The CDR3 loop reads CASSEPTGPDNEKLFF. In nucleotides, the CDR3 is TGTGCCAGCAGTGAGCCGACAGGGCCCGATAATGAAAAACTGTTTTTT.